The rows below give T cell receptor beta chains drawn from one sample of a study of blood T cell repertoires in COVID-19. Sequencing was performed with immunoSEQ multiplex PCR; in TCRdb, only in-frame clones are kept and a portion is missing. Of 250,000 to 300,000 clones listed, roughly 79% are singletons. The specimen sequenced was peripheral blood. The receptors were sampled from a woman aged 55-70 years with active or convalescent COVID-19. CDR3s include the opening cysteine and the closing phenylalanine or tryptophan. Fields, in order: J gene, V gene, D gene, clone size, CDR3 protein, CDR3 DNA. The D gene is left open where the match is weak. A row's size may be missing; if present it is once, few, many or a size class.

j_call: TRBJ1-1; v_call: TRBV3-1/TRBV3-2; d_call: TRBD1; clone_size: .; cdr3_aa: CASSQGWTGVNTEAFF; cdr3_nt: TGTGCCAGCAGCCAAGGCTGGACAGGGGTGAACACTGAAGCTTTCTTT
j_call: TRBJ2-2; v_call: TRBV19; d_call: .; clone_size: .; cdr3_aa: CASSWTPTGELFF; cdr3_nt: TGTGCCAGTAGTTGGACACCTACCGGGGAGCTGTTTTTT
j_call: TRBJ2-3; v_call: TRBV6-1; d_call: .; clone_size: .; cdr3_aa: CASSEVPGEGDTQYF; cdr3_nt: TGTGCCAGCAGTGAAGTACCAGGGGAGGGAGATACGCAGTATTTT
j_call: TRBJ1-6; v_call: TRBV14; d_call: TRBD1; clone_size: .; cdr3_aa: CASSQGGTGESPLHF; cdr3_nt: TGTGCCAGCAGCCAAGGAGGGACAGGGGAATCACCCCTCCACTTT
j_call: TRBJ2-5; v_call: TRBV19; d_call: TRBD2; clone_size: .; cdr3_aa: CASSTGLADQETQYF; cdr3_nt: TGTGCCAGTAGTACGGGACTAGCGGATCAAGAGACCCAGTACTTC
j_call: TRBJ1-1; v_call: TRBV7-6; d_call: .; clone_size: few; cdr3_aa: CASSPTGLNTEAFF; cdr3_nt: TGTGCCAGCAGCCCCACCGGGTTGAACACTGAAGCTTTCTTT
j_call: TRBJ2-2; v_call: TRBV4-3; d_call: .; clone_size: .; cdr3_aa: CASSQGGYRNTGELFF; cdr3_nt: TGCGCCAGCAGCCAAGGGGGCTACCGGAACACCGGGGAGCTGTTTTTT
j_call: TRBJ2-7; v_call: TRBV27; d_call: .; clone_size: many; cdr3_aa: CASSLSSAASYEQYF; cdr3_nt: TGTGCCAGCAGTTTGTCCAGCGCCGCTTCCTACGAGCAGTACTTC
j_call: TRBJ2-7; v_call: TRBV4-2; d_call: .; clone_size: .; cdr3_aa: CASSQELGTRDYEQYF; cdr3_nt: TGTGCCAGCAGCCAAGAACTAGGGACAAGAGACTACGAGCAGTACTTC
j_call: TRBJ2-3; v_call: TRBV7-2; d_call: TRBD2; clone_size: few; cdr3_aa: CASSIATSGVTDTQYF; cdr3_nt: TGTGCCAGCAGCATCGCGACTAGCGGGGTCACAGATACGCAGTATTTT
j_call: TRBJ1-1; v_call: TRBV5-6; d_call: TRBD1; clone_size: .; cdr3_aa: CASSRDRRYTEAFF; cdr3_nt: TGTGCCAGCAGCCGGGACAGACGATACACTGAAGCTTTCTTT
j_call: TRBJ1-2; v_call: TRBV29-1; d_call: .; clone_size: .; cdr3_aa: CSVEEVTEFYGYTF; cdr3_nt: TGCAGCGTTGAAGAGGTAACAGAGTTCTATGGCTACACCTTC
j_call: TRBJ2-3; v_call: TRBV7-2; d_call: TRBD1; clone_size: .; cdr3_aa: CASNRGRTDTQYF; cdr3_nt: TGTGCCAGTAACAGGGGGCGGACAGATACGCAGTATTTT
j_call: TRBJ1-6; v_call: TRBV12-3/TRBV12-4; d_call: TRBD1; clone_size: .; cdr3_aa: CASSGQGRLPLHF; cdr3_nt: TGTGCCAGCAGTGGACAGGGGAGATTACCCCTCCACTTT
j_call: TRBJ2-3; v_call: TRBV9; d_call: TRBD2; clone_size: .; cdr3_aa: CASSVGTSGGAELDTQYF; cdr3_nt: TGTGCCAGCAGCGTCGGGACTAGCGGGGGAGCGGAATTAGATACGCAGTATTTT
j_call: TRBJ1-6; v_call: TRBV3-1/TRBV3-2; d_call: TRBD1; clone_size: .; cdr3_aa: CASSHGTDLPLHF; cdr3_nt: TGTGCCAGCAGCCATGGGACAGACCTCCCCCTCCACTTT
j_call: TRBJ1-2; v_call: TRBV7-9; d_call: .; clone_size: .; cdr3_aa: CASSLSQGNGYTF; cdr3_nt: TGTGCCAGCAGCTTATCTCAGGGGAACGGCTACACCTTC
j_call: TRBJ2-5; v_call: TRBV12-5; d_call: TRBD2; clone_size: once; cdr3_aa: CASGPGTSGLETQYF; cdr3_nt: TGTGCTAGTGGTCCAGGGACTAGCGGGCTGGAGACCCAGTACTTC
j_call: TRBJ1-2; v_call: TRBV7-8; d_call: .; clone_size: .; cdr3_aa: CASSLLSGDDGYTF; cdr3_nt: TGTGCCAGCAGCTTATTATCCGGGGATGATGGCTACACCTTC
j_call: TRBJ2-3; v_call: TRBV9; d_call: TRBD1; clone_size: .; cdr3_aa: CASSPGTGTDTQYF; cdr3_nt: TGTGCCAGCAGCCCGGGGACAGGTACAGATACGCAGTATTTT